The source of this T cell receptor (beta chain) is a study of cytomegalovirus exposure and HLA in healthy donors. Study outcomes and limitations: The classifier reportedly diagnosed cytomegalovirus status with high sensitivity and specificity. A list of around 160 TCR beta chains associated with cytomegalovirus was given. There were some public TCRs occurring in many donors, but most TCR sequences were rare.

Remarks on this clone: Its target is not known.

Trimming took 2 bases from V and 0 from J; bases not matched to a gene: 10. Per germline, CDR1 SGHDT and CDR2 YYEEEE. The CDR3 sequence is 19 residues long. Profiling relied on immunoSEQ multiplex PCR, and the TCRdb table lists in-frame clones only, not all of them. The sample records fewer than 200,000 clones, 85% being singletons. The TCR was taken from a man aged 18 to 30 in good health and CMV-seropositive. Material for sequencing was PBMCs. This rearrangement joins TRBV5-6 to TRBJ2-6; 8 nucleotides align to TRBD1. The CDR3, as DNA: TGTGCCAGCAGCTTCTATTCGGGACAGGTACACTCTGGGGCCAACGTCCTGACTTTC. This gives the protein CASSFYSGQVHSGANVLTF.